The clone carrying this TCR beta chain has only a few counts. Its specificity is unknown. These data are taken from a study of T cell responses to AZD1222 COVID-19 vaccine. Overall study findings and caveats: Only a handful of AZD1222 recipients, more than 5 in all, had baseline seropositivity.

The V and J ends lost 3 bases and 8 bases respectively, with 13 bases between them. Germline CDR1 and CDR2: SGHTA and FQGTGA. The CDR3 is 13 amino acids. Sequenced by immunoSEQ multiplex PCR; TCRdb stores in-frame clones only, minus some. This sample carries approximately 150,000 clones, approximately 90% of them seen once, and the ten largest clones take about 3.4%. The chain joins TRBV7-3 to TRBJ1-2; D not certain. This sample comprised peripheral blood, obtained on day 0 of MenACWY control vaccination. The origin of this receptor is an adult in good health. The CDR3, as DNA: TGTGCCAGCAGCTTGGACCCCCAGCGAGGCTACACCTTC. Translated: CASSLDPQRGYTF.